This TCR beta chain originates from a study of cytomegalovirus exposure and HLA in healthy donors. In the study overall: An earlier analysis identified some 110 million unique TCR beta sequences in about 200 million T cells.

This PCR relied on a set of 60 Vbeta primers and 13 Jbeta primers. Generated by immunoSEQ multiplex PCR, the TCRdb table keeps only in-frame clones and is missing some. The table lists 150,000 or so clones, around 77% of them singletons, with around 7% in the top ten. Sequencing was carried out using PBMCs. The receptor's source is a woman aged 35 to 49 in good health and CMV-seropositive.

The CDR3 region is CASSPLRQGGGYTF. The CDR3, as DNA: TGTGCCAGCAGCCCTTTAAGACAGGGAGGCGGCTACACCTTC. The chain is built from TRBV7-2 and TRBJ1-2, with 7 bases lining up with TRBD1. The V and J ends lost 5 bases and 8 bases, in that order; junction bases with no gene match: 11. The CDR3 is 14 amino acids. Germline CDR1 SGHTA, CDR2 FQGNSA.